These T cell receptor beta chains were read from a single sample in a study of cytomegalovirus exposure and HLA in healthy donors. Produced via immunoSEQ multiplex PCR; TCRdb's table is partial and in-frame only. The data hold about 93,000 clones, with around 77% observed a single time. The sample was PBMCs. The receptors derive from a man aged 25-45 years in good health and CMV-seronegative. Each CDR3 is given with its conserved first and last residue. The D gene is left open where the match is weak. Size values are once, few and many counts, or a class for expanded clones, and some rows have none.

size	D	J	V	DNA	CDR3
.	TRBD2	TRBJ2-2	TRBV2	TGTGCCAGCAGTGGGACTAGCGGGAGGGACCATACCGGGGAGCTGTTTTTT	CASSGTSGRDHTGELFF
.	.	TRBJ1-5	TRBV6-1	TGTGCCAGCGCGGGTCAGCCCCAGCATTTT	CASAGQPQHF
.	.	TRBJ1-1	TRBV28	TGTGCCAGCAGTATGCTTCGGGTGAACACTGAAGCTTTCTTT	CASSMLRVNTEAFF
few	TRBD1	TRBJ1-2	TRBV6-5	TGTGCCAGCAAAGCCTCCGGGACAGGGGGAGGTGGCTACACCTTC	CASKASGTGGGGYTF
.	TRBD2	TRBJ2-7	TRBV20-1	TGCAGTGCTATAGCGGGGTACGAGCAGTACTTC	CSAIAGYEQYF
.	.	TRBJ2-1	TRBV7-3	TGTGCCAGCAGCTTAATCACCACTAGCTCCTACAATGAGCAGTTCTTC	CASSLITTSSYNEQFF
few	.	TRBJ1-4	TRBV5-1	TGCGCCAGCAGCCTAGTACAGGGAAACAATGAAAAACTGTTTTTT	CASSLVQGNNEKLFF
.	.	TRBJ1-2	TRBV29-1	TGCAGCGTTGAGAGCCTTAACTATGGCTACACCTTC	CSVESLNYGYTF
.	TRBD1	TRBJ2-2	TRBV25-1	TGTGCCAGCAGTTCCAACAGTGCGGGACAGGGGCTTACCGGGGAGCTGTTTTTT	CASSSNSAGQGLTGELFF
.	TRBD1	TRBJ1-2	TRBV4-3	TGCGCCAGCAGCCCGGACAGGGCCTATGGCTACACCTTC	CASSPDRAYGYTF
.	.	TRBJ2-1	TRBV6-1	TGTGCCAGCAGTCCCCGGACTGTTTACAATGAGCAGTTCTTC	CASSPRTVYNEQFF
.	.	TRBJ1-6	TRBV5-1	TGCGCCAGCAGCTTGCGGGTGGGAGGGAATTCACCCCTCCACTTT	CASSLRVGGNSPLHF
.	.	TRBJ1-1	TRBV7-2	TGTGCCAGCAGCTTAGTGCCGGGGGGTGAAGCTTTCTTT	CASSLVPGGEAFF
.	.	TRBJ2-7	TRBV29-1	TGCAGCGTTGCCCACGGAGTCTACGAGCAGTACTTC	CSVAHGVYEQYF
.	.	TRBJ2-1	TRBV7-3	TGTGCCAGCAATCAGCCCCCCGGGAATGAGCAGTTCTTC	CASNQPPGNEQFF
.	.	TRBJ1-4	TRBV6-1	TGTGCCAGCAGTGAATGGAGGGACTTTGGAGAAAAACTGTTTTTT	CASSEWRDFGEKLFF
few	.	TRBJ2-1	TRBV6-1	TGTGCCAGCAACCCCGGGACAACTTACAATGAGCAGTTCTTC	CASNPGTTYNEQFF
.	TRBD1	TRBJ2-3	TRBV4-1	TGCGCCAGCAGTCGGCAGGGGGCTGGCACAGATACGCAGTATTTT	CASSRQGAGTDTQYF
.	TRBD2	TRBJ2-1	TRBV5-1	TGCGCCAGCAGCCCGGGGGCTAGCGGGAGCCACAATGAGCAGTTCTTC	CASSPGASGSHNEQFF
.	TRBD2	TRBJ2-3	TRBV6-4	TGTGCCAGCTCGGGTCTAGCGGGAAGTGATACGCAGTATTTT	CASSGLAGSDTQYF
.	.	TRBJ2-3	TRBV7-2	TGTGCCAGCAGCTTAAAGCCGGTAAGCACAGATACGCAGTATTTT	CASSLKPVSTDTQYF
.	.	TRBJ1-2	TRBV18	TGTGCCAGCTCACCAGGCTTCCGCTATGGCTACACCTTC	CASSPGFRYGYTF